The 5 T cell receptor beta chains given below trace back to one sample, sequenced in a study of T cells in Graves' hyperthyroidism and ophthalmopathy. Template material for amplifying TCR beta CDR3 regions consisted of RNA transcripts. An initial round of RT-PCR targeting the TCR CDR3 relied on the HTBI primer set. Each CDR3 protein gets one entry after TCRdb re-called the multiplex PCR reads with MiXCR. The data contain around 380,000 distinct CDR3 sequences, approximately 13% of them singletons. The material sequenced was blood. The origin of the receptors is a man between 25 and 39 years old with Graves' hyperthyroidism that later progressed to Graves' ophthalmopathy.

V is TRBV29-1 and J is TRBJ1-1; a possible D gene is TRBD1 (5 bases). Germline CDR1 and CDR2: SQVTM and ANQGSEA. Trimming pared 7 bases from V and 6 bases from J, leaving 15 bases between. The CDR3 is 12 amino acids. The CDR3 loop reads CSAPGVYPEAFF. Written as DNA, the CDR3 is TGCAGCGCTCCGGGGGTCTACCCTGAAGCTTTCTTT.

The table lists this clonotype with many counts. V usage is TRBV7-9 and J usage is TRBJ2-7, with D perhaps matching TRBD2 (5 bases). This CDR3 region has 13 residues. V lost 4 bases and J 0 bases, leaving 7 bases between the germline ends. Per the germline V gene, CDR1 is SEHNR and CDR2 is FQNEAQ (reference sequence). DNA of the CDR3: TGTGCCAGCAGCTCGAGGGTCTCCTACGAGCAGTACTTC. Residues: CASSSRVSYEQYF.

This clonotype appeared a single time. The chain is built from TRBV24-1 and TRBJ1-3; D is unresolved. The ends were cut back, 7 bases at V and 0 bases at J, with 9 bases in the middle. CDR3 length equals 14 residues. Germline V gene sequence: CDR1 KGHDR, CDR2 SFDVKD. The CDR3 reads CATSKDGSGNTIYF. CDR3 nucleotide sequence: TGTGCCACCAGCAAGGACGGCTCTGGAAACACCATATATTTT.

The sample holds a few counts of this clonotype. V usage is TRBV5-1 and J usage is TRBJ2-7; 8 bases align to TRBD2. Germline V lookup: CDR1 SGHRS, CDR2 YFSETQ. The trim removed 1 base at V and 3 bases at J, leaving 6 bases unmatched. The CDR3 totals 15 residues. The CDR3 reads CASSLQRGSIYEQYF. DNA of the CDR3: TGCGCCAGCAGCTTGCAGCGGGGGAGCATCTACGAGCAGTACTTC.

This clonotype was counted at least ten times. The rearrangement links TRBV6-1 to TRBJ2-5; a possible D gene is TRBD2 (5 bases). Germline loops: CDR1 MNHNS, CDR2 SASEGT. The CDR3 covers 14 residues. The V gene lost 5 bases and the J gene lost 0 bases, with 10 bases spanning the gap. CDR3 region: CASSLRLHQETQYF. DNA for the CDR3: TGTGCCAGCAGTTTACGACTACACCAAGAGACCCAGTACTTC.